The 8 T cell receptor beta chains listed next were all sequenced from one sample in a study of cytomegalovirus exposure and HLA in healthy donors. The PCR employed 60 Vbeta primers together with 13 Jbeta primers. Libraries were prepared by immunoSEQ multiplex PCR; TCRdb keeps only in-frame clonotypes and omits some of them. The table records over 150,000 clones, approximately 77% of them present only once. Sequencing was performed on PBMCs. The receptors come from a young man in good health and CMV-seronegative.

The CDR3 is CAWNTGRLGIRLFF. The CDR3, as DNA: TGTGCCTGGAACACCGGGAGGCTGGGTATTCGGCTGTTTTTT. V is TRBV30 and J is TRBJ1-4, with unresolved D. The CDR3 covers 14 residues. The germline V gene encodes CDR1 GTSNPN and CDR2 SVGIG (reference sequence). Trimming cost V 4 bases and J 14 bases, with 23 bases left between them.

The V call is TRBV15, the J call TRBJ1-5; 10 bases are shared with TRBD1. The CDR3 has 12 residues. V shed 5 bases and J 11 bases; nucleotides not matched to a gene: 3. Per the germline V gene, CDR1 is LNHNV and CDR2 is YYDKDF (reference sequence). The DNA for the CDR3 is TGTGCCACCAGCTCGGGACAGGGGTCCCAGCATTTT. Translating it yields CATSSGQGSQHF. The whole variable domain, remainder taken from reference TRBV15 and TRBJ1-5, is DAMVIQNPRYQVTQFGKPVTLSCSQTLNHNVMYWYQQKSSQAPKLLFHYYDKDFNNEADTPDNFQSRRPNTSFCFLDIRSPGLGDTAMYLCATSSGQGSQHFGDGTRLSIL.

This chain connects TRBV15 to TRBJ2-3; 9 nucleotides align to TRBD1. CDR1 and CDR2 (germline): LNHNV, YYDKDF (reference sequence). The CDR3 consists of 15 residues. V shed 3 bases, J shed 1 base, and the junction held 2 bases outside the gene matches. The CDR3 DNA reads as TGTGCCACCAGCAGCCGGACAGGGGGCACAGATACGCAGTATTTT. Encoded protein: CATSSRTGGTDTQYF.

The chain employs TRBV6-1 and TRBJ2-2, with D possibly being TRBD2 (5 bases). CDR1 is MNHNS and CDR2 is SASEGT in the germline V gene. V was trimmed by 2 bases and J by 8 bases, leaving 18 bases between them. The CDR3 loop spans 16 amino acids. DNA of the CDR3: TGTGCCAGCAGTGAACGGACTCGCTTCGCGGTGGGGGAGCTGTTTTTT. It is translated as CASSERTRFAVGELFF.

This clone was observed a handful of times. The J gene is TRBJ2-2, the V gene TRBV5-4; 8 positions match TRBD2. V shed 1 base, J shed 6 bases, and the junction held 8 bases outside the gene matches. CDR3 size: 16 residues. The germline V gene has CDR1 SGHNT and CDR2 YYREEE (reference sequence). In nucleotides, the CDR3 is TGTGCCAGCAGCTTGCCGGGAGCGGGAGAGGCCGGGGAGCTGTTTTTT. Protein: CASSLPGAGEAGELFF.

CDR3 region: CASGGNTEAFF. The CDR3 nucleotides are TGTGCCAGCGGCGGGAACACTGAAGCTTTCTTT. The chain employs TRBV6-5 and TRBJ1-1; D is undetermined. This CDR3 comprises 11 residues. The germline gives CDR1 MNHEY, CDR2 SVGAGI. V lost 8 bases to trimming and J lost 1 base, with 5 bases between them.

V is TRBV19 and J is TRBJ2-7, with a weak D call TRBD2 (5 bases). V lost 5 bases to trimming and J lost 0 bases, with 8 bases between them. The V gene's germline CDR1 is LNHDA and CDR2 SQIVND (reference sequence). The CDR3 sequence is 13 residues long. The CDR3 region has the DNA TGTGCCAGTAGTGCAGAGGGCTCCTACGAGCAGTACTTC. Translating it yields CASSAEGSYEQYF.

V and J are TRBV6-5 and TRBJ2-1; TRBD2 might be the D (5 bases). The CDR3 extends over 16 amino acids. Looked up from germline, CDR1 is MNHEY and CDR2 is SVGAGI. V lost 0 bases, J lost 4 bases, and 13 bases lay in between. The chain's CDR3 is CASSYSYGNPYNEQFF. CDR3 sequence (DNA): TGTGCCAGCAGTTACTCTTACGGGAACCCGTACAATGAGCAGTTCTTC.